This is a list of T cell receptor beta chains from one sample in a study of blood T cell repertoires in COVID-19. Data came from immunoSEQ multiplex PCR; TCRdb stores just in-frame clones and leaves some out. Of around 65,000 clones listed, around 80% are singletons. Source material: peripheral blood. Receptor source: an elderly man with acute or convalescent COVID-19. The CDR3 runs from the conserved cysteine through the conserved F or W. A D gene is named only where the DNA matches it firmly. A clone size is listed for some rows: how often the clone was seen (once, few, many), or a class if it is expanded.

>TRBV24-1|NA|TRBJ1-2|NA
TGTGCCACCAGTCCAGGGTTTGGCTACACCTTC
CATSPGFGYTF
>TRBV30|NA|TRBJ1-2|NA
TGTGCCTGGAGTTTATGGCAGGGCAATAACTATGGCTACACCTTC
CAWSLWQGNNYGYTF
>TRBV14|NA|TRBJ1-6|NA
TGTGCCAGCAGCCATAGGTCGGTTGCGGGGAGGTCACCCCTCCACTTT
CASSHRSVAGRSPLHF
>TRBV28|NA|TRBJ2-7|few
TGTGCCAGCGGTACGGGAGACACGTACGAGCAGTACTTC
CASGTGDTYEQYF
>TRBV6-5|NA|TRBJ2-1|once
TGTGCCAGCAGCCACGAGGGAGGAGAGCAGTTCTTC
CASSHEGGEQFF
>TRBV6-5|NA|TRBJ2-1|NA
TGTGCCAGCAGTCCTACAGGTGATGAGCAGTTCTTC
CASSPTGDEQFF
>TRBV24-1|TRBD1|TRBJ1-2|NA
TGTGCCACCAGTGATGAGGACAGGGGAGTCTATGGCTACACCTTC
CATSDEDRGVYGYTF
>TRBV3-1/TRBV3-2|NA|TRBJ2-2|once
TGTGCCAGCAGCCAACCGGGGGCCGGGGAGCTGTTTTTT
CASSQPGAGELFF
>TRBV7-8|NA|TRBJ1-2|NA
TGTGCCAGCAGCTTATCTGGCACGGGCTACACCTTC
CASSLSGTGYTF
>TRBV28|NA|TRBJ1-2|NA
TGTGCCAGCAGTTTCTTGACAGCTTCTTATGGCTACACCTTC
CASSFLTASYGYTF
>TRBV5-8|NA|TRBJ1-5|NA
TGTGCCAGCAGCTTGCGGTTTTTCCGTCCATCCCTAAGCAATCAGCCCCAGCATTTT
CASSLRFFRPSLSNQPQHF
>TRBV5-1|TRBD2|TRBJ2-5|NA
TGCGCCAGCAGCCAGACTAGCGGGAGCCAGACCCAGTACTTC
CASSQTSGSQTQYF
>TRBV28|NA|TRBJ1-5|NA
TGTGCCAGCTCCTGGACAGGCAATCAGCCCCAGCATTTT
CASSWTGNQPQHF
>TRBV5-6|TRBD1|TRBJ2-1|NA
TGTGCCAGCAACCCGGCGGGACAGGGATGGGGAGAGCAGTTCTTC
CASNPAGQGWGEQFF
>TRBV7-9|TRBD1|TRBJ1-5|NA
TGTGCCAGCAGCGATACAGGGGGCGCCTCACATCAGCCCCAGCATTTT
CASSDTGGASHQPQHF
>TRBV7-2|NA|TRBJ2-5|NA
TGTGCCAGCAGCTCCACGGGTGGTTACCAAGAGACCCAGTACTTC
CASSSTGGYQETQYF
>TRBV7-8|NA|TRBJ2-3|NA
TGTGCCAGCACCAAGGGTAGACTAGTCATGTATGATACGCAGTATTTT
CASTKGRLVMYDTQYF
>TRBV4-3|NA|TRBJ2-7|NA
TGCGCCAGCAGCCAAGACAGGGGCCCCTACGAGCAGTACTTC
CASSQDRGPYEQYF
>TRBV28|NA|TRBJ2-5|NA
TGTGCCAGCAGACTACAAGAGACCCAGTACTTC
CASRLQETQYF
>TRBV5-6|NA|TRBJ1-2|NA
TGTGCCAGCAGCTTGGACCAGGGAGGGGGGAGCTATGGCTACACCTTC
CASSLDQGGGSYGYTF
>TRBV15|NA|TRBJ1-3|NA
TGTGCCACCAGCAACAGTCTTGGAAACACCATATATTTT
CATSNSLGNTIYF
>TRBV9|TRBD1|TRBJ1-6|few
TGTGCCAGCAGGAGACAGGGGGATTCACCCCTCCACTTT
CASRRQGDSPLHF
>TRBV4-3|TRBD2|TRBJ2-7|NA
TGCGCCAGCAGCCTCGGGCGGGGGAGTTACGAGCAGTACTTC
CASSLGRGSYEQYF
>TRBV12-3/TRBV12-4|NA|TRBJ1-5|medium-sized
TGTGCCAGCAGAGCGGCTAGCAATCAGCCCCAGCATTTT
CASRAASNQPQHF
>TRBV29-1|NA|TRBJ2-3|NA
TGCAGCGTCCGGGACACCTCTAGCACAGATACGCAGTATTTT
CSVRDTSSTDTQYF
>TRBV7-9|TRBD2|TRBJ2-3|NA
TGTGCCAGCAGCGTTAGCGGGAGGATAAGCACAGATACGCAGTATTTT
CASSVSGRISTDTQYF
>TRBV7-9|NA|TRBJ1-1|NA
TGTGCCAGCAGCCTAGGGACTGAGCGAGCTTTCTTT
CASSLGTERAFF
>TRBV28|TRBD1|TRBJ2-7|NA
TGTGCCAGCCTGGGTTCGACAGGGTTAGCCTACGAGCAGTACTTC
CASLGSTGLAYEQYF
>TRBV28|NA|TRBJ2-7|NA
TGTGCCAGCAGTCCCCCAGGGAATTCCTACGAGCAGTACTTC
CASSPPGNSYEQYF
>TRBV14|NA|TRBJ2-7|NA
TGTGCCAGCAGCCAAGCCCGGACTATAGGTGGGGAGCAGTACTTC
CASSQARTIGGEQYF
>TRBV5-6|NA|TRBJ1-2|NA
TGTGCCAGCAGCCCAAGTATCGTCAGGCAAAATGGCTACACCTTC
CASSPSIVRQNGYTF
>TRBV5-1|NA|TRBJ1-1|NA
TGCGCCAGCAGCTTACGGGGGGAAAGGAACACTGAAGCTTTCTTT
CASSLRGERNTEAFF
>TRBV4-2|TRBD2|TRBJ2-1|NA
TGTGCCAGCAGCCAGCCCAGCGGGGGGTCCTACAATGAGCAGTTCTTC
CASSQPSGGSYNEQFF
>TRBV19|TRBD1|TRBJ1-2|few
TGTGCCAGTAGTCCCGGACAGGGGGGCTATGGCTACACCTTC
CASSPGQGGYGYTF
>TRBV3-1/TRBV3-2|NA|TRBJ2-7|NA
TGTGCCAGCAGCCAAGATCAGGGCGACGAGCAGTACTTC
CASSQDQGDEQYF
>TRBV6-6|TRBD1|TRBJ1-1|NA
TGTGCCAGCAGTTACGGGGGACAGATGAACACTGAAGCTTTCTTT
CASSYGGQMNTEAFF
>TRBV5-1|TRBD1|TRBJ2-7|NA
TGCGCCAGCAGCTTGGATGGACAGGGTTTGTACGAGCAGTACTTC
CASSLDGQGLYEQYF
>TRBV5-1|TRBD2|TRBJ2-3|NA
TGCGCCAGCAACCGACTAGCGGGGGGTAGCACAGATACGCAGTATTTT
CASNRLAGGSTDTQYF
>TRBV19|NA|TRBJ1-2|NA
TGTGCCAGTAGCGGAGAGCCTAACTATGGCTACACCTTC
CASSGEPNYGYTF
>TRBV25-1|TRBD1|TRBJ1-1|NA
TGTGCCAGCAGCACGGTGGGACAGGCCAACACTGAAGCTTTCTTT
CASSTVGQANTEAFF